The rows below give T cell receptor beta chains drawn from one sample of a study of CD8+ T cells in alopecia areata. The assay was immunoSEQ multiplex PCR, and TCRdb's table has in-frame clones only and misses some. The sample includes about 160,000 clones, less than 80% seen only once; the top ten take over 12%. Sample: CD4+ T cells sorted from blood, taken at week 24, from a patient treated with tofacitinib. All receptors derive from a human donor with alopecia areata. The CDR3 runs from the conserved cysteine through the conserved F or W. A D gene is named only where the DNA matches it firmly. The size entry is marked missing in some rows and otherwise reads once, few, many or a size class.

size: NA; V: TRBV20-1; J: TRBJ2-3; D: NA; DNA: TGCAGTGCTAGGGTGACAGATACGCAGTATTTT; CDR3: CSARVTDTQYF
size: NA; V: TRBV27; J: TRBJ1-2; D: NA; DNA: TGTGCCAGCAGTTTATATTCAGGAGATGGCTACACCTTC; CDR3: CASSLYSGDGYTF
size: NA; V: TRBV20-1; J: TRBJ2-5; D: NA; DNA: TGCAGTGCAGAAAAAGAGACCCAGTACTTC; CDR3: CSAEKETQYF
size: NA; V: TRBV11-2; J: TRBJ2-1; D: NA; DNA: TGTGCCAGCAGCCCGGGACGGATTCCCTCGGGGGAGCAGTTCTTC; CDR3: CASSPGRIPSGEQFF
size: NA; V: TRBV30; J: TRBJ1-2; D: TRBD1; DNA: TGTGCCTGCAACTACAGGGGACGCTACACCTTC; CDR3: CACNYRGRYTF
size: NA; V: TRBV11-3; J: TRBJ2-2; D: NA; DNA: TGTGCCGCTAGGGTTGACTACACCGGGGAGCTGTTTTTT; CDR3: CAARVDYTGELFF
size: NA; V: TRBV12-5; J: TRBJ1-1; D: TRBD1; DNA: TGTGCTAGTGGTTTGGACCGGACAGGCGATGAAGCTTTCTTT; CDR3: CASGLDRTGDEAFF
size: once; V: TRBV4-2; J: TRBJ1-1; D: TRBD1; DNA: TGTGCCAGCAGCCAATTGGGACAGGCGAACACTGAAGCTTTCTTT; CDR3: CASSQLGQANTEAFF
size: NA; V: TRBV2; J: TRBJ1-1; D: TRBD1; DNA: TGTGCCAGCAGTATCGATACAGGGGGAGTTGGAGCTTTCTTT; CDR3: CASSIDTGGVGAFF
size: few; V: TRBV6-1; J: TRBJ2-7; D: TRBD2; DNA: TGTGCCAGCAGTGATGGGGGGGGTCCATACGAGCAGTACTTC; CDR3: CASSDGGGPYEQYF
size: NA; V: TRBV2; J: TRBJ1-2; D: NA; DNA: TGTGCCAGCAGTGCCCAAGAGGGGAACAACTATGGCTACACCTTC; CDR3: CASSAQEGNNYGYTF
size: NA; V: TRBV4-1; J: TRBJ1-2; D: NA; DNA: TGCGCCAGCAGCCTGACCGGGACACAAAGATATGGCTACACCTTC; CDR3: CASSLTGTQRYGYTF
size: NA; V: TRBV7-2; J: TRBJ2-7; D: NA; DNA: TGTGCCAGCAGCACGTTGCACGGGACCTACGAGCAGTACTTC; CDR3: CASSTLHGTYEQYF
size: few; V: TRBV27; J: TRBJ1-5; D: NA; DNA: TGTGCCAGCAGTTTATCCGGGACCCACTGGTGGCCCCAGCATTTT; CDR3: CASSLSGTHWWPQHF
size: few; V: TRBV11-2; J: TRBJ2-1; D: NA; DNA: TGTGCCAGCAGCGCGCAACAGGGGACTAGACCCTACAATGAGCAGTTCTTC; CDR3: CASSAQQGTRPYNEQFF
size: NA; V: TRBV20-1; J: TRBJ1-2; D: NA; DNA: TGCAGTGCTAGGGACAAGTATGGCTACACCTTC; CDR3: CSARDKYGYTF
size: NA; V: TRBV6-5; J: TRBJ1-5; D: NA; DNA: TGTGCCAGCAGTTACGGGTCGGTAAATCAGCCCCAGCATTTT; CDR3: CASSYGSVNQPQHF
size: NA; V: TRBV7-8; J: TRBJ1-1; D: NA; DNA: TGTGCCAGCAGCTTCACGGCGGGTGAAGCTTTCTTT; CDR3: CASSFTAGEAFF
size: few; V: TRBV7-9; J: TRBJ2-5; D: NA; DNA: TGTGCCAGCAGTTCTACAGGGCTAGAGACCCAGTACTTC; CDR3: CASSSTGLETQYF
size: few; V: TRBV19; J: TRBJ2-1; D: NA; DNA: TGTGCCAGTACTAGGGCCCGGGACTCCTACAATGAGCAGTTCTTC; CDR3: CASTRARDSYNEQFF
size: NA; V: TRBV18; J: TRBJ2-7; D: NA; DNA: TGTGCCAGCTCACCATTTCAAGAATCCTACTACGAGCAGTACTTC; CDR3: CASSPFQESYYEQYF
size: few; V: TRBV7-2; J: TRBJ1-5; D: NA; DNA: TGTGCCACTGCACAGGGAAGGAATCAGCCCCAGCATTTT; CDR3: CATAQGRNQPQHF
size: NA; V: TRBV10-3; J: TRBJ2-1; D: NA; DNA: TGTGCCATCAGTGAGGACTTTACGACCTACAATGAGCAGTTCTTC; CDR3: CAISEDFTTYNEQFF
size: many; V: TRBV11-2; J: TRBJ2-5; D: NA; DNA: TGTGCCAGCAGCTTAGATCTCCAGAAAGAGACCCAGTACTTC; CDR3: CASSLDLQKETQYF
size: many; V: TRBV10-3; J: TRBJ2-5; D: NA; DNA: TGTGCCATCAGTGACGGAGTCCAAGAGACCCAGTACTTC; CDR3: CAISDGVQETQYF
size: NA; V: TRBV2; J: TRBJ2-3; D: NA; DNA: TGTGCCAGCACCGCCACAGATACGCAGTATTTT; CDR3: CASTATDTQYF
size: NA; V: TRBV29-1; J: TRBJ2-7; D: TRBD1; DNA: TGCAGCGTTGCGACAGGGGTTTTGTCCTACGAGCAGTACTTC; CDR3: CSVATGVLSYEQYF
size: NA; V: TRBV4-2; J: TRBJ2-2; D: NA; DNA: TGTGCCAGCAGCCAAGTGAGGCACCTTGAGGAGCTGTTTTTT; CDR3: CASSQVRHLEELFF
size: NA; V: TRBV7-9; J: TRBJ2-3; D: NA; DNA: TGTGCCAGCAGCTTAGAAGAACATACGCAGTATTTT; CDR3: CASSLEEHTQYF
size: NA; V: TRBV30; J: TRBJ2-3; D: TRBD1; DNA: TGTGCCTCCTCGACAGGGAACACAGATACGCAGTATTTT; CDR3: CASSTGNTDTQYF
size: NA; V: TRBV6-5; J: TRBJ2-7; D: NA; DNA: TGTGCCAGCAGTCGAATCCTAGTTTCCGAGCAGTACTTC; CDR3: CASSRILVSEQYF
size: NA; V: TRBV7-2; J: TRBJ1-6; D: NA; DNA: TGTGCCAGCAGCCGGGGGGGGTCCTATAATTCACCCCTCCACTTT; CDR3: CASSRGGSYNSPLHF
size: NA; V: TRBV7-9; J: TRBJ2-2; D: NA; DNA: TGTGCCAGCAGCTTACGATCCGGTCGGACCGGGGAGCTGTTTTTT; CDR3: CASSLRSGRTGELFF
size: once; V: TRBV19; J: TRBJ2-3; D: NA; DNA: TGTGCCAGTCGGGACTCGAGCACAGATACGCAGTATTTT; CDR3: CASRDSSTDTQYF
size: few; V: TRBV29-1; J: TRBJ1-2; D: NA; DNA: TGCAGCGTTGAAGATCGGCGGGTTAACTATGGCTACACCTTC; CDR3: CSVEDRRVNYGYTF
size: NA; V: TRBV5-4; J: TRBJ1-2; D: NA; DNA: TGTGCCAGCAGCTTAGCTGGGGGCTACACCTTC; CDR3: CASSLAGGYTF
size: NA; V: TRBV2; J: TRBJ1-2; D: TRBD1; DNA: TGTGCCAGCAGTACACAGGGGAACTATGGCTACACCTTC; CDR3: CASSTQGNYGYTF
size: NA; V: TRBV5-6; J: TRBJ2-1; D: NA; DNA: TGTGCCAGCAGCTTGTTACTCCAGAGCTCCTACAATGAGCAGTTCTTC; CDR3: CASSLLLQSSYNEQFF
size: NA; V: TRBV5-6; J: TRBJ2-7; D: TRBD1; DNA: TGTGCCAGCAGTTCTAGACAGGGGTCCTACGAGCAGTACTTC; CDR3: CASSSRQGSYEQYF
size: few; V: TRBV5-1; J: TRBJ2-7; D: NA; DNA: TGCGCCAGCAGCTTGTCTGCGGGAGAGCAGTACTTC; CDR3: CASSLSAGEQYF
size: few; V: TRBV29-1; J: TRBJ2-2; D: NA; DNA: TGCAGCGTTGAAGAGGGTACCGGGGAGCTGTTTTTT; CDR3: CSVEEGTGELFF
size: few; V: TRBV28; J: TRBJ2-7; D: NA; DNA: TGTGCCAGCAGTTTTGGGATCTACGAGCAGTACTTC; CDR3: CASSFGIYEQYF
size: NA; V: TRBV7-2; J: TRBJ2-7; D: NA; DNA: TGTGCCAGCAGCCCGAGGGGAGGCCGCAGCTCCTACGAGCAGTACTTC; CDR3: CASSPRGGRSSYEQYF
size: NA; V: TRBV4-2; J: TRBJ1-1; D: NA; DNA: TGTGCCAGCAGCCAAGATGTTGGGTTGAACACTGAAGCTTTCTTT; CDR3: CASSQDVGLNTEAFF
size: few; V: TRBV19; J: TRBJ2-2; D: NA; DNA: TGTGCCAGTAAGATCAGCGGAGCGAACACCGGGGAGCTGTTTTTT; CDR3: CASKISGANTGELFF
size: NA; V: TRBV29-1; J: TRBJ2-4; D: NA; DNA: TGCAGCGGTACGACTGGGGTCAAAAACATTCAGTACTTC; CDR3: CSGTTGVKNIQYF
size: few; V: TRBV12-5; J: TRBJ2-4; D: TRBD2; DNA: TGTGCTAGTGCCGACGGACGCGGGGGAGAAAACATTCAGTACTTC; CDR3: CASADGRGGENIQYF
size: NA; V: TRBV5-1; J: TRBJ1-1; D: NA; DNA: TGCGCCAGTATGACAGAGGGACGGCCGGACACTGAAGCTTTCTTT; CDR3: CASMTEGRPDTEAFF
size: NA; V: TRBV29-1; J: TRBJ2-6; D: TRBD1; DNA: TGCAGCGTGGTGATCGGCGGGACAGGGTATCACTCTGGGGCCAACGTCCTGACTTTC; CDR3: CSVVIGGTGYHSGANVLTF
size: few; V: TRBV29-1; J: TRBJ1-2; D: NA; DNA: TGCAGCGTTGACGGGGGCCCTGGTGGCTACACCTTC; CDR3: CSVDGGPGGYTF
size: few; V: TRBV2; J: TRBJ1-1; D: NA; DNA: TGTGCCAGCGTATTGACCCGCGCGGGAGCTTTCTTT; CDR3: CASVLTRAGAFF
size: few; V: TRBV7-3; J: TRBJ1-1; D: NA; DNA: TGTGCCAGCAGCTTGGGTTCTGACACTGAAGCTTTCTTT; CDR3: CASSLGSDTEAFF
size: NA; V: TRBV30; J: TRBJ2-3; D: TRBD2; DNA: TGTGCCTGGAGTCCTAGCGGTACGAGCACAGATACGCAGTATTTT; CDR3: CAWSPSGTSTDTQYF
size: NA; V: TRBV18; J: TRBJ1-4; D: NA; DNA: TGTGCCAGCTCACCGGACGGAAATGAAAAACTGTTTTTT; CDR3: CASSPDGNEKLFF
size: NA; V: TRBV6-1; J: TRBJ1-1; D: NA; DNA: TGTGCCAGCAGTGACCCTGAAGCTTTCTTT; CDR3: CASSDPEAFF
size: few; V: TRBV6-5; J: TRBJ2-5; D: NA; DNA: TGTGCCAGCAGGTCCCATGCGAGGGTCCGAGAGACCCAGTACTTC; CDR3: CASRSHARVRETQYF
size: NA; V: TRBV30; J: TRBJ1-2; D: NA; DNA: TGTGCCTGGAGTGTTAATAACTATGGCTACACCTTC; CDR3: CAWSVNNYGYTF
size: few; V: TRBV29-1; J: TRBJ2-5; D: NA; DNA: TGCAGCGTGTGGGACCAGGAGACCCAGTACTTC; CDR3: CSVWDQETQYF
size: NA; V: TRBV30; J: TRBJ2-5; D: NA; DNA: TGTGCCTGGAGTGGATCGGGGGTCCGGGAGACCCAGTACTTC; CDR3: CAWSGSGVRETQYF